This T cell receptor (beta chain) was profiled in a study of blood T cell repertoires in COVID-19. At the level of the study: Some COVID-19 samples were acute and others convalescent; all came from the United States, Italy and Spain. Sample material is recorded as cDNA or gDNA derived from T cells, B-cell-depleted T cells, or PBMCs.

CDR1 is MGHRA, CDR2 YSYEKL, per germline. The CDR3 is made up of 16 amino acids. V shed 4 bases and J 5 bases; nucleotides not matched to a gene: 12. In the source study's methods: Reference gene primer amplification gave nucleated cell count estimates. TCRdb's copy holds only in-frame clones and misses some; the assay was immunoSEQ multiplex PCR. Clone size and V and J calls were adopted from that table, with D and trimming inferred from the DNA. The top ten hold roughly 5.5% of the sample, which has 150,000 to 200,000 clones, more than 75% seen once. Material: peripheral blood. The chain recombines TRBV4-1 with TRBJ1-1, with 8 bases fitting TRBD1. This TCR was sampled from a man aged 40-49 years with active or convalescent COVID-19. The CDR3 DNA follows: TGCGCCAGCAGCCCCTACTTAGACAGGGGAGAAACTGAAGCTTTCTTT. It yields the protein CASSPYLDRGETEAFF.